Reported below is one TCR beta chain. Its antigen has not been determined. Per-base quality was not reported, and no clone a single base away is much larger than it. This sample is part of a study of PD-L1 blockade in urothelial cancer listed by TCRdb under 2017. A note on the overall study: Every patient began therapy in about 2014 and was given atezolizumab 1,200 mg intravenously every 3 weeks. About 85% of the 29 patients were males with bladder-origin urothelial cancer, and about 65% of the roughly 30 reported a prior smoking history. An ECOG performance status of 0 or 1 was recorded for the patients, and 0 to 3 prior chemotherapy regimens had been received by the patients. Blood samples were analyzed at two time points: 3 weeks after treatment start (second dose) and 6 weeks after treatment start. Blood samples gave median yields of approximately 130,000 T cells and 82,636 unique TCRs, along with a median clonality of approximately 0.084. The study was an exploratory multi-omic analysis of somatic, immune and clinical correlates of response to PD-L1 blockade with atezolizumab in urothelial cancer. Pretreatment tumor samples, along with matched peripheral blood collected serially before and after atezolizumab treatment, underwent TCR sequencing. Durable clinical benefit was defined as a progression-free survival longer than 6 months, and TCR features were additionally tested against progression-free survival and overall survival. In the same patients who had TCR sequencing, pretreatment tumors also underwent whole exome sequencing and RNA sequencing. Durable clinical benefit was achieved by nine patients but not by the remaining 20. Pretreatment blood TCR-seq was available for nearly 30 patients, at least one posttreatment blood collection was obtained for 25 or so patients, and tumor TCR-seq was available for 25 or so patients. Study-wide conclusions, independent of this receptor: Among patients with durable benefit, tumor-associated TCR clones showed greater expansion in peripheral blood 3 weeks after treatment started (n ≈ 23, p = 0.022). Improved progression-free and overall survival was found to be associated with pretreatment peripheral blood TCR clonality below the median. Because the sample size was small (n ≈ 29) and many exploratory analyses were performed, the results are intended to be hypothesis-generating.

Clipping removes 7 bases from V and 6 bases from J, with 18 as the unmatched junction base count. According to the germline V gene, CDR1 reads MDHEN and CDR2 reads SYDVKM. The CDR3, from cysteine to phenylalanine, totals 17 residues. Only the CDR3 portion is preserved as DNA: 51 bases, with reading frame beginning at the first base. The time point label, read with the paper, signifies: pretreatment peripheral blood. The cohort comprised around 31 patients with locally advanced or metastatic urothelial carcinoma treated at Memorial Sloan Kettering on a trial protocol. Peripheral blood mononuclear cells were collected pretreatment and during treatment, with between 1 and 8 total time points obtained per patient. The Qiagen DNeasy Blood extraction kit was used to purify genomic DNA from total PBMCs and tumor samples. Collected pretreatment and during treatment, PBMCs were isolated and stored as previously described.

To estimate absolute template abundance from read counts, synthetic TCR analog templates were spiked into each PCR. The immunoSEQ assay was used to amplify TCRbeta CDR3 regions from genomic DNA with bias-controlled V and J gene primers. Sequencing of rearranged TCRbeta segments was performed at approximately 20X coverage. In the paper's pipeline: Sequencing errors were corrected by clustering, and CDR3s were annotated against IMGT so that V, D and J genes could be assigned. Out-of-frame and stop-codon sequences were excluded, and only productive TCRbeta rearrangements were used in downstream analyses. Clonality was computed as one minus Shannon entropy normalized by the log of the number of unique productive sequences. Clones differing between time points or between blood and tumor were identified by Fisher's exact test with Benjamini-Hochberg correction at adjusted p below 0.01. What TCRdb holds here is the immuneACCESS table cut down to in-frame rearrangements. Part of the clones is not present; checked against another copy, under half of the missing clones reflect an unresolved V gene, and the others are unexplained. V and J calls and clone size are as listed in that table; D and trimming were resolved from the DNA. The sample table lists 90,000 to 100,000 clones, around 90% of them with a count of one. The ten most abundant clones make up 1.5% to 2% of the sample.

The material sequenced was PBMCs, taken around atezolizumab (anti-PD-L1) treatment. This sequence uses TRBV28 and TRBJ2-1, with 7 bases matching TRBD1. The sequence came from a man aged 55 to 70 with urothelial cancer. The DNA sequence is given as TGTGCCAGCATTACGAATAGACAGGGAAGATTTGGCAATGAGCAGTTCTTC. It encodes CASITNRQGRFGNEQFF.